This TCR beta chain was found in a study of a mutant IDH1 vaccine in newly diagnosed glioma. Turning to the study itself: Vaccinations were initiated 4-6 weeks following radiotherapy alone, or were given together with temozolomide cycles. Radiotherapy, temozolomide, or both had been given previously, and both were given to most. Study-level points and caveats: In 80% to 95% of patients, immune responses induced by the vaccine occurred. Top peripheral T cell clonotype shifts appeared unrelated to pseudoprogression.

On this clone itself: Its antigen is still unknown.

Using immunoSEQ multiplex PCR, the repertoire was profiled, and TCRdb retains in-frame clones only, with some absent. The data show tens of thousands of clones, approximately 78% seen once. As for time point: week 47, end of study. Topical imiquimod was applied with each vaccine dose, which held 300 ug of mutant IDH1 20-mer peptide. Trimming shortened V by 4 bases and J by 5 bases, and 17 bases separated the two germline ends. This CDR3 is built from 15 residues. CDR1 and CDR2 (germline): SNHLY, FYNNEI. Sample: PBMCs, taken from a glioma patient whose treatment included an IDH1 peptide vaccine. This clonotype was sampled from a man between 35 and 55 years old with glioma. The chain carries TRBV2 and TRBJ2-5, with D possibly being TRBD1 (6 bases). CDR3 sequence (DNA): TGTGCCAGCAGTGGTCCCGGCAGGGGCGGGGAGACCCAGTACTTC. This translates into CASSGPGRGGETQYF. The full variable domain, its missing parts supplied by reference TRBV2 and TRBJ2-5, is EPEVTQTPSHQVTQMGQEVILRCVPISNHLYFYWYRQILGQKVEFLVSFYNNEISEKSEIFDDQFSVERPDGSNFTLKIRSTKLEDSAMYFCASSGPGRGGETQYFGPGTRLLVL.